The 6 T cell receptor beta chains in this list originate from one sample, sequenced in a study of CD8 T cells in ankylosing spondylitis. TCRdb passed the 5' RACE reads through MiXCR, listing each CDR3 protein once. The sample holds about 240,000 distinct CDR3 sequences; approximately 9% are singletons and the top ten take 6.8%. Sequencing was performed on blood, either unsorted or a sorted T cell fraction (not recorded which). The receptors were gathered from a male donor with ankylosing spondylitis or in good health (not recorded which).

This clonotype was seen at least ten times. The rearrangement joins TRBV21-1 to TRBJ2-6. TRBV21-1 is reported as a pseudogene. The CDR3 sequence is 14 residues long. CDR3 sequence: CASSKPELANVLTF. Written as DNA, the CDR3 is TGTGCCAGCAGCAAACCAGAGTTGGCCAACGTCCTGACTTTC.

A single count supports this clonotype. CDR3 nucleotides: TGTGCCAGCAGCCCAGGGGGCAATAATCAGCCCCAGCATTTT. Translation gives CASSPGGNNQPQHF. The chain has TRBV12-3 or TRBV12-4 and TRBJ1-5, with 8 bases matching TRBD1. The CDR3 sequence is 14 residues long. V was clipped by 6 bases and J by 4 bases; unmatched bases: 5.

This clonotype was seen many times. The rearrangement links TRBV4-2 to TRBJ2-2; 10 bases line up with TRBD2. After removal of 7 bases from V and 3 bases from J, the junction contained 2 bases not matched to a gene. CDR1 and CDR2 (germline): LGHNA, YNFKEQ. The CDR3 covers 14 residues. This CDR3 is CASIAGGDTGELFF. CDR3 nucleotides: TGTGCCAGCATAGCGGGAGGAGACACCGGGGAGCTGTTTTTT.

A word on this clonotype: This sequence may be a read error, since a much larger clone differs from it by one base. The genes are TRBV7-2 and TRBJ1-2; D uncertain. The CDR3 extends over 16 amino acids. Germline V CDR1 and CDR2: SGHTA, FQGNSA. The CDR3 DNA reads TGTGCCAGCAGCCTCCGAAAGGAGTTAGCTAACTCTGGCTACACCTTC. The encoded protein is CASSLRKELANSGYTF.

The chain links TRBV5-5 to TRBJ1-6; a possible D gene is TRBD1 (5 bases). V was pared by 0 bases and J by 8 bases, with 12 bases between. The CDR3 spans 15 residues. Germline V gene sequence: CDR1 SGHKS, CDR2 YYEKEE (reference sequence). The CDR3: CASSLDAGRDSPLHF. CDR3 nucleotide sequence: TGTGCCAGCAGCTTGGACGCAGGGCGGGATTCACCCCTCCACTTT.

This clonotype was recorded many times. The CDR3 sequence: CASSLDIGTASYEQYF. DNA for the CDR3: TGTGCCAGCAGCTTAGATATAGGGACAGCCTCCTACGAGCAGTACTTC. The chain joins TRBV11-2 to TRBJ2-7; TRBD1 agrees at 7 bases. This CDR3 spans 16 amino acids. Germline values: CDR1 SGHAT, CDR2 FQNNGV. V lost 0 bases, J lost 0 bases, and 5 bases stayed unmatched.